Sequencing of this T cell receptor beta chain was carried out in a study of graft-versus-host responses after intestinal transplantation. Concerning this clone: The antigen is not known.

The CDR3 has 16 residues. The germline CDR1 and CDR2 sequences are SNHLY and FYNNEI. With 8 bases removed from V and 2 bases from J, the gap between germline ends came to 18 bases. The table came from immunoSEQ multiplex PCR; TCRdb's copy has only in-frame clones and leaves some out. Of approximately 90,000 clones detected, under 95% appear once; the ten largest clones hold 5% to 6.5%. This chain links TRBV2 with TRBJ2-2, with D maybe TRBD1 (5 bases). The sample here was unstimulated CD8+ T cells sorted from spleen or lymph node cells, taken before intestinal transplant. This sequence was found in a human donor who received an intestinal transplant. CDR3 residues: CASRFATETNTGELFF. The DNA of the CDR3 is TGTGCCAGCCGGTTTGCGACAGAGACTAACACCGGGGAGCTGTTTTTT.